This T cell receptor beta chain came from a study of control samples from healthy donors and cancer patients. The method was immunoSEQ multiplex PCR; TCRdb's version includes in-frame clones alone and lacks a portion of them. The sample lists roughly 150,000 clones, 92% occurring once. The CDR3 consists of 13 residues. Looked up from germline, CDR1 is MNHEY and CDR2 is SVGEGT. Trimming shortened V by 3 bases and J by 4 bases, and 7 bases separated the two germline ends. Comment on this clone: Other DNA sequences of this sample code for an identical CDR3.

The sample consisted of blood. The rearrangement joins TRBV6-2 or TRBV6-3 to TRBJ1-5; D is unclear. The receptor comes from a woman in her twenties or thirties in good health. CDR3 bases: TGTGCCAGCAGTTATGGAGGGAATCAGCCCCAGCATTTT. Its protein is CASSYGGNQPQHF.